This TCR beta chain was documented in a study of identical twins. Unique molecular identifiers were present on the cDNA, which also gained a universal primer site by template switching. TCRdb independently ran MiXCR on the 5' RACE reads; one entry per CDR3 protein. The sample consists of under 300,000 distinct CDR3 sequences, 9.5% to 15% of them appearing once. General study results and limits: Partly confounded zero-insertion analyses could result from invariant MAIT and iNKT cells. Within cord blood, abundant beta clonotypes carried fewer insertions, but memory repertoires showed no such trend.

The table lists this clonotype with a few counts. Its antigen is still unknown. This same sample was also taken into another study, of yellow fever vaccine responses in identical twins.

The TCR was taken from a woman between 18 and 29 years old in good health. The sequenced sample consisted of memory (CD45RO+) T cells sorted from blood.

CDR3 residues: CAISELKGDRANYGYTF. The CDR3, as DNA: TGTGCCATCAGTGAGCTGAAGGGAGACCGCGCTAACTATGGCTACACCTTC. This sequence joins TRBV10-3 and TRBJ1-2; D not resolved. Germline V lookup: CDR1 ENHRY, CDR2 SYGVKD. The CDR3 spans 17 residues. Trimming left V 2 bases short and J 0 bases short, with 16 bases between.